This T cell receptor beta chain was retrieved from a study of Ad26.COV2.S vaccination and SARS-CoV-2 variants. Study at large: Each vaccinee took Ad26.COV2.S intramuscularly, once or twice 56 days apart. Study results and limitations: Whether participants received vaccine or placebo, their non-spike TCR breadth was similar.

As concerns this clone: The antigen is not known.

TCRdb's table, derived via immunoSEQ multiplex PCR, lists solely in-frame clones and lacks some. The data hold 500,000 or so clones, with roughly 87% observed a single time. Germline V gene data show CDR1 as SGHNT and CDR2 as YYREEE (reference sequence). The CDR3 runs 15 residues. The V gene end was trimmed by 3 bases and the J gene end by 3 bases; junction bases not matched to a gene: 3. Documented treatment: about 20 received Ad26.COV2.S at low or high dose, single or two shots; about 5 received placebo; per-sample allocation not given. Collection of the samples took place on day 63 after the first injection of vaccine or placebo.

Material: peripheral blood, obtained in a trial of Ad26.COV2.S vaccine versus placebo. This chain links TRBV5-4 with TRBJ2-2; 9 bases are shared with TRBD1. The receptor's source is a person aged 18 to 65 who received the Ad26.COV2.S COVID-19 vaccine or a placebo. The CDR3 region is CASSYRTGDTGELFF. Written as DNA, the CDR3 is TGTGCCAGCAGCTATCGGACAGGGGACACCGGGGAGCTGTTTTTT.